This T cell receptor (beta chain) was observed in a study of T cells in tumors after PD-1 blockade. The CDR3 contains 14 residues. The V gene's germline CDR1 is MNHEY and CDR2 SVGAGI. V lost 6 bases, J lost 5 bases, and 3 bases stayed unmatched. TCRdb's table, derived via immunoSEQ multiplex PCR, lists solely in-frame clones and lacks some. This table holds about 7,700 clones, 65% to 70% found once. The sample consisted of tumor tissue, taken after anti-PD-1 treatment. The source is a human donor with basal cell carcinoma. The gene calls are TRBV6-5 and TRBJ1-4; 10 bases fit TRBD1. The CDR3 sequence is CASRAGQGNEKLFF. The CDR3 coding sequence is TGTGCCAGCAGAGCGGGACAGGGGAATGAAAAACTGTTTTTT.